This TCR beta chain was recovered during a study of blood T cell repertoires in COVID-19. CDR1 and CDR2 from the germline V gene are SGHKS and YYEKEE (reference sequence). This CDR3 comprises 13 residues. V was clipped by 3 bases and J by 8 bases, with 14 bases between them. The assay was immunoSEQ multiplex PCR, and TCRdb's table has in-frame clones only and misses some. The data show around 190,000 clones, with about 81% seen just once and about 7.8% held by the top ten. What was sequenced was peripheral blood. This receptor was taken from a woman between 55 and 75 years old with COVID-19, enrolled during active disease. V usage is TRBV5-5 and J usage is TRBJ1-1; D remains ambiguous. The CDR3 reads CASSSVAGSEAFF. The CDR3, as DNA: TGTGCCAGCAGCTCGGTTGCGGGGTCCGAAGCTTTCTTT.